The rows below give T cell receptor beta chains drawn from one sample of a study of blood T cell repertoires in COVID-19. Produced via immunoSEQ multiplex PCR; TCRdb's table is partial and in-frame only. The repertoire holds about 180,000 clones, with roughly 85% as singletons. The sample comprised peripheral blood. The receptor source for this set is a man aged 45-60 years with active or convalescent COVID-19. Both conserved end residues are part of each CDR3. A D gene is named only where the DNA matches it firmly. Expanded clones are given a class, and other clones once, few, many or no size at all.

J | V | size | D | CDR3 | DNA
TRBJ1-2 | TRBV21-1 | NA | NA | CASSKKTGREVGGYTF | TGTGCCAGCAGCAAAAAAACAGGCAGGGAAGTAGGGGGCTACACCTTC
TRBJ2-3 | TRBV2 | NA | TRBD2 | CASSVSGREGTDTQYF | TGTGCCAGCAGTGTAAGCGGGAGAGAGGGGACAGATACGCAGTATTTT
TRBJ1-4 | TRBV12-5 | NA | TRBD1 | CASGTDRDEKLFF | TGTGCTAGTGGTACGGACAGGGATGAAAAACTGTTTTTT
TRBJ2-5 | TRBV4-3 | NA | NA | CASSQVWPQETQYF | TGCGCCAGCAGCCAAGTGTGGCCCCAAGAGACCCAGTACTTC
TRBJ1-1 | TRBV3-1/TRBV3-2 | NA | NA | CASSQIQGVNTEAFF | TGTGCCAGCAGCCAAATACAGGGCGTTAACACTGAAGCTTTCTTT
TRBJ2-5 | TRBV2 | NA | NA | CASSERQKETQYF | TGTGCCAGCAGTGAAAGACAGAAAGAGACCCAGTACTTC
TRBJ2-3 | TRBV28 | once | TRBD1 | CASREQGDTDTQYF | TGTGCCAGCAGGGAACAGGGGGACACAGATACGCAGTATTTT
TRBJ2-3 | TRBV11-2 | NA | TRBD2 | CASSLALAGGDTQYF | TGTGCCAGCAGCTTAGCCCTAGCGGGGGGAGATACGCAGTATTTT
TRBJ1-4 | TRBV4-1 | NA | TRBD1 | CASSPGGSVEKLFF | TGCGCCAGCAGCCCAGGGGGATCTGTCGAAAAACTGTTTTTT
TRBJ2-1 | TRBV9 | NA | TRBD2 | CASSGTSGIGEQFF | TGTGCCAGCAGCGGAACTAGCGGGATTGGTGAGCAGTTCTTC
TRBJ1-2 | TRBV7-2 | NA | TRBD1 | CASSSSGTEFNYGYTF | TGTGCCAGCAGCAGTTCAGGGACAGAGTTTAACTATGGCTACACCTTC
TRBJ2-5 | TRBV7-2 | NA | NA | CASGPYLALGETQYF | TGTGCCAGCGGACCGTACTTAGCGTTGGGGGAGACCCAGTACTTC
TRBJ2-7 | TRBV6-4 | NA | NA | CASSDFWTLTYEQYF | TGTGCCAGCAGTGATTTTTGGACTCTCACCTACGAGCAGTACTTC
TRBJ1-2 | TRBV5-5 | NA | NA | CASSLQVSMYAGAYGYTF | TGTGCCAGCAGCTTGCAGGTCTCTATGTATGCTGGTGCCTATGGCTACACCTTC
TRBJ1-2 | TRBV10-3 | NA | NA | CAISDGRQGGYTF | TGTGCCATCAGTGACGGCAGGCAGGGGGGCTACACCTTC
TRBJ1-5 | TRBV6-2/TRBV6-3 | few | TRBD1 | CASSTTGDNDEGNQPQHF | TGTGCCAGCAGCACGACAGGGGATAACGATGAGGGCAATCAGCCCCAGCATTTT
TRBJ1-6 | TRBV19 | NA | NA | CASSINPGTQSPLHF | TGTGCCAGTAGTATAAATCCCGGGACTCAATCACCCCTCCACTTT
TRBJ1-1 | TRBV18 | NA | NA | CASSPSQEDEAFF | TGTGCCAGCTCACCAAGTCAGGAGGATGAAGCTTTCTTT
TRBJ2-5 | TRBV28 | NA | NA | CASTGYQETQYF | TGTGCCAGTACAGGGTACCAAGAGACCCAGTACTTC
TRBJ1-1 | TRBV3-1/TRBV3-2 | NA | TRBD1 | CASSGRDRDTEAFF | TGTGCCAGCAGCGGCCGGGACAGGGACACTGAAGCTTTCTTT
TRBJ1-1 | TRBV11-3 | NA | NA | CASSLFPEAFF | TGTGCCAGCAGCTTATTCCCAGAAGCTTTCTTT
TRBJ1-2 | TRBV10-3 | NA | NA | CAISESTGGTVNYGYTF | TGTGCCATCAGTGAGTCCACGGGCGGGACTGTTAACTATGGCTACACCTTC
TRBJ2-7 | TRBV9 | NA | NA | CASSVGQGGNNEQYF | TGTGCCAGCAGCGTAGGGCAGGGTGGTAACAACGAGCAGTACTTC
TRBJ2-3 | TRBV7-6 | NA | TRBD1 | CASSLWGTGESSDTQYF | TGTGCCAGCAGCTTATGGGGGACAGGGGAGAGTTCAGATACGCAGTATTTT
TRBJ1-4 | TRBV11-2 | few | NA | CASSLGTALNEKLFF | TGTGCCAGCAGCTTAGGGACAGCACTTAATGAAAAACTGTTTTTT
TRBJ2-1 | TRBV6-2/TRBV6-3 | NA | NA | CASSYPASGPAEQFF | TGTGCCAGCAGTTACCCCGCGAGCGGGCCCGCCGAGCAGTTCTTC
TRBJ1-3 | TRBV6-5 | few | TRBD1 | CASHTGGFSGNTIYF | TGTGCCAGCCACACAGGGGGCTTTTCTGGAAACACCATATATTTT
TRBJ1-2 | TRBV30 | NA | TRBD1 | CAWDFGTGGGYTF | TGTGCCTGGGATTTCGGTACAGGGGGAGGCTACACCTTC
TRBJ1-2 | TRBV7-9 | NA | TRBD1 | CASSPKTGGNYGYTF | TGTGCCAGCAGCCCGAAGACAGGGGGCAATTATGGCTACACCTTC
TRBJ1-1 | TRBV19 | NA | TRBD1 | CASSIGQGWNTEAFF | TGTGCCAGTAGTATCGGACAGGGATGGAACACTGAAGCTTTCTTT
TRBJ1-1 | TRBV4-3 | NA | NA | CASSQDRDKVMVF | TGCGCCAGCAGCCAAGATAGGGACAAGGTCATGGTCTTT
TRBJ2-1 | TRBV7-3 | NA | TRBD2 | CASSLWASGNNEQFF | TGTGCCAGCAGCTTATGGGCTAGCGGGAACAATGAGCAGTTCTTC
TRBJ1-4 | TRBV6-1 | NA | TRBD1 | CASSEVETGPDRGEDSNEKLFF | TGTGCCAGCAGCGAAGTCGAGACAGGCCCGGACAGGGGAGAGGATTCTAATGAAAAACTGTTTTTT
TRBJ2-7 | TRBV6-4 | NA | NA | CASSPTGSSYEQYF | TGTGCCAGCAGTCCTACAGGGAGCTCCTACGAGCAGTACTTC
TRBJ1-2 | TRBV5-6 | few | NA | CASTFVALSGGRYTF | TGTGCCAGCACCTTCGTGGCATTGTCAGGAGGACGCTACACCTTC
TRBJ1-1 | TRBV29-1 | NA | NA | CSVDIEAFF | TGCAGCGTTGATATTGAAGCTTTCTTT
TRBJ1-2 | TRBV3-1/TRBV3-2 | NA | NA | CASSQGGGTGYTF | TGTGCCAGCAGCCAAGGTGGAGGGACCGGCTACACCTTC
TRBJ1-1 | TRBV5-1 | NA | TRBD1 | CASSLQGAVTEAFF | TGCGCCAGCAGCTTACAGGGGGCCGTCACTGAAGCTTTCTTT
TRBJ1-4 | TRBV5-7 | NA | NA | CASSLRNGGATNEKLFF | TGTGCCAGCAGCTTGAGGAATGGAGGAGCTACTAATGAAAAACTGTTTTTT
TRBJ2-7 | TRBV5-5 | NA | NA | CASSFRETYEQYF | TGTGCCAGCAGCTTTAGGGAGACCTACGAGCAGTACTTC
TRBJ1-2 | TRBV19 | NA | NA | CASSQDLRGRYGYTF | TGTGCCAGTAGTCAAGACCTGCGGGGGAGGTATGGCTACACCTTC
TRBJ1-6 | TRBV29-1 | NA | TRBD1 | CSVRTGGDNSPLHF | TGCAGCGTCCGGACAGGGGGCGATAATTCACCCCTCCACTTT